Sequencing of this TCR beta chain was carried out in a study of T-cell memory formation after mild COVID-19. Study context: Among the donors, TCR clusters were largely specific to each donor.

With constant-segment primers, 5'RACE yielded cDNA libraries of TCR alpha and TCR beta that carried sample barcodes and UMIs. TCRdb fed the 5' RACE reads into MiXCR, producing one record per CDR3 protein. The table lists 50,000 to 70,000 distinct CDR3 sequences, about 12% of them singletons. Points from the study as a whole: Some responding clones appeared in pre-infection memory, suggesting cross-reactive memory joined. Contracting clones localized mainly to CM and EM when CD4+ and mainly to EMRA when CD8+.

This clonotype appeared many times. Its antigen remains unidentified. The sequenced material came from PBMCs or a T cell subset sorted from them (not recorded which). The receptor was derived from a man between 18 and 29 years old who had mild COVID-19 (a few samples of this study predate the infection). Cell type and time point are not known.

CDR3 in amino acids: CASSEGSEQYV. In DNA form, the CDR3 reads TGCGCCAGCAGTGAAGGTAGCGAGCAGTACGTC. The chain combines TRBV10-2 with TRBJ2-7; no reliable D call. From germline, CDR1 is WSHSY and CDR2 SAAADI. This CDR3 is 11 amino acids long. V dropped 3 bases and J dropped 6 bases, with 6 bases sitting between them.